This T cell receptor (beta chain) is drawn from a study of T cells in Graves' hyperthyroidism and ophthalmopathy. The PBMCs studied were ones that came from roughly 11 ml fresh peripheral blood. Remarks on this clonotype: Its antigen is not known.

RNA transcripts were the template for amplifying TCR beta CDR3 regions. Carried out on the TCR CDR3, a first-round RT-PCR used the HTBI primer set. TCRdb re-called the multiplex PCR reads with MiXCR, one entry per CDR3 protein. The table shows about 640,000 distinct CDR3 sequences, with around 21% occurring only once. Study-wide results and caveats: A model of 13 V-J pairs discriminated ophthalmopathy from stable hyperthyroidism.

The sample consisted of blood. This receptor was obtained from a man aged 25-40 years with Graves' ophthalmopathy.

The CDR3 loop is CASSFAGTNYEQYF. Here the CDR3 DNA reads TGTGCCAGCAGTTTTGCGGGCACGAACTACGAGCAGTACTTC. This chain joins TRBV28 and TRBJ2-7; D is perhaps TRBD2 (5 bases). Between the trimmed V and J ends, which lost 3 bases and 3 bases, there was a span of 12 bases. From germline, CDR1 is MDHEN and CDR2 SYDVKM. The CDR3 totals 14 residues.